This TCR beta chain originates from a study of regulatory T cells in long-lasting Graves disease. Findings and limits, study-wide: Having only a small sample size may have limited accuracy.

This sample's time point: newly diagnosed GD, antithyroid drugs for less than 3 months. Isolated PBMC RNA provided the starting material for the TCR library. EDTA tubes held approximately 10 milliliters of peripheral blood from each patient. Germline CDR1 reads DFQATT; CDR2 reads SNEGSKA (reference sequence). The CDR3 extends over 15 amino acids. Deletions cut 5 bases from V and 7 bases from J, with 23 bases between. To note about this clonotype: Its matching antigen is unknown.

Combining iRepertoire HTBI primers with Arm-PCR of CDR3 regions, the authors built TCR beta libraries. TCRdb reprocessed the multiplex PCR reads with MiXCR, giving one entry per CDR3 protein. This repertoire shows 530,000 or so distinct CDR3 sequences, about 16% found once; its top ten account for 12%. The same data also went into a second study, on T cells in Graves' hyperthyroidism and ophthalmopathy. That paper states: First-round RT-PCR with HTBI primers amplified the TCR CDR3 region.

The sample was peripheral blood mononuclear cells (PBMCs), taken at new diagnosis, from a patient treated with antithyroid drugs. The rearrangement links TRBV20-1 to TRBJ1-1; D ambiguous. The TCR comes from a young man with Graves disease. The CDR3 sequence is CSAPDGFLGKGEAFF. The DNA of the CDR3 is TGCAGTGCTCCGGACGGGTTTTTGGGGAAAGGTGAAGCTTTCTTT.